A single sample gave rise to the 29 T cell receptor beta chains below, sequenced in a study of blood T cell repertoires in COVID-19 (dated by TCRdb to the early 2020s). The library came from the immunoSEQ multiplex PCR assay. TCRdb mirrors the immuneACCESS table, restricted to in-frame sequences. Some clones are absent from its copies; in checked studies, under half trace to an unresolved V gene, and the reason for the others is unknown. Here the sample has just over 75,000 clones; approximately 88% occur a single time. The biggest ten clones account for roughly 5% of the sample. The sequencing sample was made of peripheral blood. The receptors were gathered from a woman older than 75 with active or convalescent COVID-19.

This chain joins TRBV4-3 and TRBJ1-1, with TRBD1 matching over 9 bases. Germline V gene sequence: CDR1 LGHNA, CDR2 YSLEER. The CDR3 runs to 17 residues. Trimming cost V 5 bases and J 6 bases; bases outside gene matches: 16. In DNA, the CDR3 is TGCGCCAGCAGCGCCGATCCGGGACAGGGTAATTTCGCTGAAGCTTTCTTT. The encoded protein is CASSADPGQGNFAEAFF.

This sequence joins TRBV9 and TRBJ2-7; 13 nucleotides align to TRBD2. Germline CDR1 is SGDLS and CDR2 is YYNGEE. The CDR3 sequence is 15 residues long. V lost 3 bases, J lost 3 bases, and 3 bases stayed unmatched. The CDR3 reads CASSGGTSGIYEQYF. The CDR3 nucleotides read TGTGCCAGCAGCGGGGGGACTAGCGGGATCTACGAGCAGTACTTC.

The J gene is TRBJ2-3, the V gene TRBV3-1 (or the pseudogene TRBV3-2); 8 bases match TRBD2. Germline V lookup: CDR1 LGHDT, CDR2 YNNKEL (reference sequence). The CDR3 consists of 16 residues. V lost 0 bases and J lost 1; bases outside the gene matches: 3. CDR3 residues: CASSQDAGGGTDTQYF. The DNA of the CDR3 is TGTGCCAGCAGCCAAGATGCGGGGGGCGGCACAGATACGCAGTATTTT.

The chain is built from TRBV24-1 and TRBJ2-2; D gene uncertain. This CDR3 is built from 16 residues. CDR1 is KGHDR, CDR2 SFDVKD, per germline. Trimming removed 1 base at V and 1 base at J, with 9 bases between. The CDR3 bases are TGTGCCACCAGTGATTTTCCCGACATGAACACCGGGGAGCTGTTTTTT. Translating it yields CATSDFPDMNTGELFF.

The chain employs TRBV19 and TRBJ1-1, with 8 bases matching TRBD1. Germline CDR1 reads LNHDA; CDR2 reads SQIVND (reference sequence). The CDR3 is 14 amino acids. V gave up 4 bases and J gave up 2 bases; unmatched junction bases: 3. CDR3 nucleotides: TGTGCCAGTAGTACGGGACAGGAAAACACTGAAGCTTTCTTT. Translating gives CASSTGQENTEAFF. The entire variable domain, with the rest obtained from reference TRBV19 and TRBJ1-1, is as follows: DGGITQSPKYLFRKEGQNVTLSCEQNLNHDAMYWYRQDPGQGLRLIYYSQIVNDFQKGDIAEGYSVSREKKESFPLTVTSAQKNPTAFYLCASSTGQENTEAFFGQGTRLTVV.

The rearrangement joins TRBV2 to TRBJ1-6, with D maybe TRBD1 (5 bases). The V gene lost 5 bases and the J gene lost 14 bases, with 10 bases spanning the gap. CDR3 length: 11 amino acids. The V gene's germline CDR1 is SNHLY and CDR2 FYNNEI. The CDR3 DNA is TGTGCCAGCAGTTCACAGGATACCCTCCACTTT. This sequence encodes CASSSQDTLHF.

The J gene is TRBJ1-2, the V gene TRBV9; the D is unclear. CDR3 size: 15 residues. Germline V gene sequence: CDR1 SGDLS, CDR2 YYNGEE. V was shortened by 0 bases and J by 3 bases, with 12 bases between the two germline ends. The DNA of the CDR3 is TGTGCCAGCAGCGTAGGCGGGGTCCCTGACTATGGCTACACCTTC. Its protein product is CASSVGGVPDYGYTF.

CDR3 residues: CASSVAVGQGQETQYF. CDR3 coding DNA: TGTGCCAGCAGCGTAGCTGTGGGACAGGGGCAAGAGACCCAGTACTTC. The chain has TRBV9 and TRBJ2-5, with TRBD1 matching over 10 bases. Germline assignment: CDR1 SGDLS and CDR2 YYNGEE. This CDR3 is 16 amino acids long. Trimming cost V 0 bases and J 2 bases; bases outside gene matches: 4.

This rearrangement joins TRBV19 to TRBJ2-7, with TRBD1 matching over 9 bases. Germline CDR1 reads LNHDA; CDR2 reads SQIVND (reference sequence). The CDR3 is made up of 13 amino acids. The ends lost 6 bases at V and 6 bases at J; junction bases unmatched: 6. The CDR3 region has the DNA TGTGCCAGTAGAAGGGACAGGGCAGGCGAGCAGTACTTC. Translating it yields CASRRDRAGEQYF.

In this sample, this clone turned up a few times. The chain combines TRBV11-2 with TRBJ2-2; the D gene is possibly TRBD2 (5 bases). Germline CDR1 and CDR2: SGHAT and FQNNGV. This CDR3 has 15 residues. Trimming removed 2 bases from V and 5 bases from J, with 12 bases in between. The CDR3 protein is CASSLPGRGTGELFF. CDR3 coding DNA: TGTGCCAGCAGCTTACCTGGTCGCGGGACCGGGGAGCTGTTTTTT.

The gene calls are TRBV29-1 and TRBJ2-1; 8 bases are shared with TRBD2. Germline-derived CDR1 and CDR2 are SQVTM and ANQGSEA. The CDR3 spans 14 residues. J lost 9 bases, V lost 4 bases, and 11 bases had no gene match. CDR3 coding DNA: TGCAGCGTTGTGCCCGGGACTAGTCAGATTGAGCAGTTCTTC. Encoded protein: CSVVPGTSQIEQFF.

This rearrangement joins TRBV5-1 to TRBJ2-7; 10 positions match TRBD2. The CDR3 consists of 15 residues. Losses at the gene ends were 1 base for V and 2 bases for J; bases not matched to a gene: 3. CDR1 is SGHRS, CDR2 YFSETQ, per germline. CDR3 loop: CASSLLAGVTYEQYF. The CDR3 DNA is TGCGCCAGCAGCTTGCTAGCGGGAGTCACCTACGAGCAGTACTTC.

J is TRBJ1-6 and V is TRBV4-1, with unresolved D. V was cut by 1 base and J by 15 bases, with 7 bases left in between. CDR1 is MGHRA, CDR2 YSYEKL, per germline. There are 11 residues in the CDR3. CDR3 nucleotides: TGCGCCAGCAGCCAAGGATACGGCCTCCACTTT. It specifies CASSQGYGLHF.

This chain uses TRBV5-1 with TRBJ2-5, with 8 bases that match TRBD2. The length of the CDR3 is 15 residues. With 4 bases clipped from V and 2 bases from J, the junction kept 7 bases outside the gene matches. Germline V gene data show CDR1 as SGHRS and CDR2 as YFSETQ. CDR3 bases: TGCGCCAGCAGCCCCGGGAGGGGGGGGCAAGAGACCCAGTACTTC. Amino acids: CASSPGRGGQETQYF.

The genes are TRBV19 and TRBJ1-4; TRBD1 might be the D (5 bases). The CDR3 spans 13 residues. Germline CDR1 is LNHDA and CDR2 is SQIVND (reference sequence). The V end lost 7 bases, the J end lost 0 bases, and 6 bases lay between the germline ends. This chain's CDR3 is CASMTATNEKLFF. Written as DNA, the CDR3 is TGTGCCAGTATGACAGCAACTAATGAAAAACTGTTTTTT.

The V call is TRBV28, the J call TRBJ2-5; the D gene is possibly TRBD2 (6 bases). The V and J ends lost 10 bases and 5 bases respectively, with 23 bases between them. The length of the CDR3 is 15 residues. The germline CDR1 and CDR2 sequences are MDHEN and SYDVKM. CDR3 region: CATTSTGTAQETQYF. CDR3 sequence (DNA): TGTGCCACCACTTCGACCGGGACTGCGCAGGAGACCCAGTACTTC.

The genes are TRBV18 and TRBJ1-2; 11 bases are a match to TRBD1. The length of the CDR3 is 14 residues. The germline CDR1 and CDR2 sequences are KGHSH and LQKENI. V lost 3 bases, J lost 5 bases, and 2 bases stayed unmatched. CDR3 loop: CASSPGTGGYGYTF. In DNA, the CDR3 is TGTGCCAGCTCACCCGGGACAGGGGGGTATGGCTACACCTTC.

The gene calls are TRBV9 and TRBJ1-3; unclear D gene. This CDR3 is 14 amino acids long. V lost 0 bases, J lost 0 bases, and 4 bases lay in between. In germline, CDR1 is SGDLS, CDR2 YYNGEE. The CDR3 is CASSVVGSGNTIYF. The CDR3 nucleotides read TGTGCCAGCAGCGTAGTCGGCTCTGGAAACACCATATATTTT.

A remark on this clone: The same CDR3 is also encoded by other DNA sequences in this sample. The chain uses TRBV19 and TRBJ2-1, with a possible D match to TRBD1 (8 bases). Trimming pared 8 bases from V and 9 bases from J, leaving 29 bases between. Germline CDR1 is LNHDA and CDR2 is SQIVND (reference sequence). The CDR3 has 17 residues. The CDR3 here is CASCPGAGRTGRGEQFF. The CDR3 DNA reads TGTGCCAGTTGTCCGGGGGCGGGGAGGACAGGGAGGGGTGAGCAGTTCTTC.

This clone was counted only a few times. The V call is TRBV27, the J call TRBJ2-7, with D tentatively TRBD2 (5 bases). The ends were cut back, 4 bases at V and 7 bases at J, with 14 bases in the middle. The CDR3 consists of 13 residues. Germline V lookup: CDR1 MNHEY, CDR2 SMNVEV (reference sequence). The CDR3 DNA is TGTGCCAGCAGTTATGAGCTTAGGAGGGAGCAGTACTTC. As protein: CASSYELRREQYF.

This chain links TRBV3-1 (or the pseudogene TRBV3-2) with TRBJ1-2, with D possibly matching TRBD1 (5 bases). This CDR3 contains 13 residues. V lost 2 bases to trimming and J lost 7 bases, with 11 bases between them. CDR1 and CDR2 (germline): LGHDT, YNNKEL (reference sequence). As DNA, the CDR3 is TGTGCCAGCAGCCAACAGGGCTACGGTGGCTACACCTTC. Amino acids: CASSQQGYGGYTF.

In this sample, this clone turned up once. The rearrangement uses TRBV28 and TRBJ1-2, with 7 bases identical to TRBD1. The CDR3 totals 13 residues. In germline, CDR1 is MDHEN, CDR2 SYDVKM. Germline trimming cut 6 bases from V and 4 bases from J; bases unmatched to any gene: 5. The CDR3 here is CASSWNRGYGYTF. The DNA for the CDR3 is TGTGCCAGCAGCTGGAACAGGGGCTATGGCTACACCTTC.

The genes are TRBV11-2 and TRBJ1-2; TRBD1 matches at 7 bases. Germline V gene lookup returns CDR1 SGHAT and CDR2 FQNNGV. The CDR3 consists of 14 residues. V was clipped by 5 bases and J by 4 bases; unmatched bases: 7. CDR3 sequence reads: CASSRQGAGYGYTF. The DNA for the CDR3 is TGTGCCAGCAGCAGACAGGGAGCAGGCTATGGCTACACCTTC.

The V call is TRBV9, the J call TRBJ2-1; 9 nucleotides line up with TRBD2. This CDR3 comprises 15 residues. CDR1 and CDR2 from the germline V gene are SGDLS and YYNGEE. V gave up 3 bases and J gave up 2 bases; unmatched junction bases: 3. Here the CDR3 reads CASSAVAGAYNEQFF. CDR3 nucleotides: TGTGCCAGCAGCGCCGTAGCGGGGGCCTACAATGAGCAGTTCTTC.

V and J are TRBV10-3 and TRBJ2-5; 7 nucleotides align to TRBD1. CDR1 is ENHRY and CDR2 is SYGVKD in the germline V gene. The CDR3 loop spans 13 amino acids. Trimming cost V 6 bases and J 4 bases; bases outside gene matches: 5. CDR3 DNA: TGTGCCATCAGAGAGACAGGGTCAGAGACCCAGTACTTC. The encoded protein is CAIRETGSETQYF.

The chain combines TRBV9 with TRBJ2-2; TRBD2 aligns across 10 bases. The CDR3 is 18 residues long. The germline V gene has CDR1 SGDLS and CDR2 YYNGEE. V was pared by 4 bases and J by 7 bases, with 16 bases of the junction left unmatched. The CDR3: CASSPTDQRGGRGGELFF. The CDR3 bases are TGTGCCAGCAGCCCGACCGACCAGCGGGGGGGCCGAGGCGGGGAGCTGTTTTTT.

The V call is TRBV29-1, the J call TRBJ2-7; perhaps TRBD1 as D (6 bases). In germline, CDR1 is SQVTM, CDR2 ANQGSEA. Trimming took off 2 bases at V and 5 bases at J, with 10 bases between the two ends. The CDR3 covers 12 residues. CDR3: CSVEWPGDEQYF. The CDR3 DNA is TGCAGCGTTGAATGGCCAGGGGACGAGCAGTACTTC.

This clone has just one count. The genes are TRBV7-2 and TRBJ2-1, with D perhaps matching TRBD2 (5 bases). Germline V gene lookup returns CDR1 SGHTA and CDR2 FQGNSA. The CDR3 sequence is 17 residues long. V dropped 2 bases and J dropped 0 bases, with 14 bases sitting between them. Here the CDR3 DNA reads TGTGCCAGCAGCTTACACCGGAGGCGGGCCTCCTACAATGAGCAGTTCTTC. Amino acid sequence: CASSLHRRRASYNEQFF.

This clone has a handful of counts. V gene TRBV5-1 combines with J gene TRBJ2-7; 9 positions match TRBD2. CDR1 is SGHRS, CDR2 YFSETQ, per germline. This CDR3 has 16 amino acids. The ends lost 3 bases at V and 6 bases at J; junction bases unmatched: 13. This chain's CDR3 is CASSYTSGRNPGEQYF. Here the CDR3 DNA reads TGCGCCAGCAGCTATACCAGCGGGAGGAATCCTGGCGAGCAGTACTTC.